What follows are 21 T cell receptor beta chains derived from one specimen sequenced in a study of metastatic and nonmetastatic thyroid tumors. Not a single patient had been given any form of treatment at any point before undergoing thyroid surgery. TCRdb re-clonotyped the PCR reads through MiXCR. The top ten clones hold roughly an eighth of a sample with under 50,000 clones, approximately 20% of them seen once. What was sequenced was tumor tissue. The receptor set was obtained from a female donor with papillary thyroid cancer or a benign thyroid nodule (not recorded which). Some clones in this sample may be carry-over from other donors' samples.

The sample holds many counts of this clone. This chain joins TRBV12-3 or TRBV12-4 and TRBJ2-2; no reliable D call. V lost 2 bases and J 1 base, leaving 5 bases between the germline ends. The CDR3 totals 14 residues. CDR3 residues: CASSLRGNTGELFF. For the CDR3, the DNA is TGTGCCAGCAGTTTACGAGGGAACACCGGGGAGCTGTTTTTT.

This clone was seen more than once but under ten times. V is TRBV10-3 and J is TRBJ2-7, with D hard to call. Trimming left V 8 bases short and J 0 bases short, with 11 bases between. Germline V gene sequence: CDR1 ENHRY, CDR2 SYGVKD. The CDR3 is 13 residues long. The CDR3 loop is CAIRGRSSYEQYF. The CDR3 region has the DNA TGTGCCATCCGAGGCAGGTCCTCCTACGAGCAGTACTTC.

There are a few counts of this clone. A read error may be the cause here, since a much bigger clone is one base away. This sequence joins TRBV19 and TRBJ1-2; possible D gene TRBD1, 6 bases. The CDR3 totals 12 residues. CDR1 LNHDA and CDR2 SQIVND come from the germline V gene (reference sequence). Between the trimmed V and J ends, which lost 7 bases and 8 bases, there was a span of 14 bases. The CDR3 nucleotides are TGTGCCAGTATCTTAGGGGGTAGAGGCTACACCTTC. The encoded protein is CASILGGRGYTF.

This clone was seen at least ten times. This sequence may be a read error, since a much larger clone differs from it by one base. The chain is built from TRBV6-2 or TRBV6-3 and TRBJ1-2; D gene uncertain. CDR3 length equals 13 residues. CDR1 is MNHEY, CDR2 SVGEGT, per germline. CDR3: CAGSTTILYGYTF. The CDR3 bases are TGTGCCGGCAGTACTACAATCCTCTATGGCTACACCTTC.

This clone was observed a handful of times. A much bigger clone sits one base away, suggesting this may be a read error. At the DNA level, this CDR3 is encoded by other sequences in the same sample as well. The chain has TRBV6-1 and TRBJ2-3; 11 bases fit TRBD2. The CDR3 contains 14 residues. Germline CDR1 and CDR2: MNHNS and SASEGT. V shed 11 bases and J 3 bases; nucleotides not matched to a gene: 7. DNA for the CDR3: TGTGCCGGAGACCTAGCGGGGGGAACAGATACGCAGTATTTT. This translates into CAGDLAGGTDTQYF.

This clone has ten or more counts. J is TRBJ2-1 and V is TRBV28; 7 bases align to TRBD2. CDR3 length: 13 residues. Germline assignment: CDR1 MDHEN and CDR2 SYDVKM. J gave up 9 bases and V 3 bases, and 5 bases lay outside the gene matches. In DNA, the CDR3 is TGTGCCAGCAGTTTTATAGGGGAGGGTGAGCAGTTCTTC. Translated: CASSFIGEGEQFF.

The V call is TRBV27, the J call TRBJ2-7; D is uncertain. Germline V gene sequence: CDR1 MNHEY, CDR2 SMNVEV (reference sequence). The CDR3 consists of 14 residues. Trimming cost V 3 bases and J 2 bases, with 11 bases left between them. The CDR3 is CASSLASPTYEQYF. The CDR3 DNA reads TGTGCCAGCAGTTTGGCCAGCCCGACCTACGAGCAGTACTTC.

Remarks on this clone: At one end the junction does not follow the germline gene, possibly because of a read error. CDR3 loop: CASSYQGPAYTEVFF. As DNA, the CDR3 is TGTGCCAGCAGTTATCAGGGTCCCGCTTACACTGAAGTTTTCTTT. This rearrangement joins TRBV6-9 to TRBJ1-1; maybe TRBD1 (5 bases). CDR1 and CDR2 from the germline V gene are MNHGY and SVAAGI. The CDR3 is 15 residues long.

This clone was seen ten or more times. The chain combines TRBV20-1 with TRBJ2-3, with 10 bases fitting TRBD2. V lost 6 bases to trimming and J lost 3 bases; unmatched junction nucleotides: 12. This CDR3 is built from 16 residues. Germline V gene data show CDR1 as DFQATT and CDR2 as SNEGSKA (reference sequence). The CDR3 coding sequence is TGCAGTGCCGTTCTTTTAGCGGGGGGTCGTACAGATACGCAGTATTTT. Encoded protein: CSAVLLAGGRTDTQYF.

In the case of this clone: A junction boundary mismatches the germline segment, possibly from a read error. The rearrangement links TRBV3-1 to TRBJ2-3; tentatively, D is TRBD2 (6 bases). The CDR3 extends over 17 amino acids. Germline V gives CDR1 LGHDT, CDR2 YNNKEL (reference sequence). The CDR3 region has the DNA TGTGCCAGCGGCCAAGACTCTAGCGATTTACTCACAGATACGCAGTATTTT. Residues: CASGQDSSDLLTDTQYF.

This clone was seen more than once but under ten times. J is TRBJ2-7 and V is TRBV12-3 or TRBV12-4; 7 positions agree with TRBD1. The CDR3 runs to 15 residues. V shed 4 bases and J 5 bases; nucleotides not matched to a gene: 11. The CDR3 here is CASSSSGQGENEQYF. The CDR3 DNA is TGTGCCAGCAGTTCCTCTGGGCAGGGGGAAAACGAGCAGTACTTC.

This clone was observed a handful of times. The gene calls are TRBV18 and TRBJ1-2, with 11 bases that match TRBD1. Germline CDR1 is KGHSH and CDR2 is LQKENI. V lost 0 bases and J lost 4; bases outside the gene matches: 4. CDR3 length: 16 amino acids. The CDR3 DNA sequence: TGTGCCAGCTCACCACCAGGGACAGGGGGGTTCTATGGCTACACCTTC. Translation gives CASSPPGTGGFYGYTF.

V and J are TRBV7-3 and TRBJ1-1; 8 bases map to TRBD1. Germline-derived CDR1 and CDR2 are SGHTA and FQGTGA. V lost 5 bases, J lost 5 bases, and 13 bases stayed unmatched. This CDR3 region has 16 residues. This chain's CDR3 is CASSRNGRGLETEAFF. DNA of the CDR3: TGTGCCAGCAGCCGCAATGGCAGGGGGCTAGAAACTGAAGCTTTCTTT.

Comments on this clone: The CDR3 does not end in the conserved phenylalanine or tryptophan, so this is likely a read error. The limits of the CDR3 on the DNA are not certain, so only TCRdb's listed CDR3 is given. The chain combines TRBV6-1 with TRBJ2-4; the table assigns TRBD1, which was not confirmed against the DNA. The CDR3 has 11 residues if both end residues are counted. The V gene's germline CDR1 is MNHNS and CDR2 SASEGT. CDR3 region: CAGRGRGTGSL.

The chain uses TRBV7-9 and TRBJ2-3, with a weak D call TRBD2 (5 bases). Germline lookup yields CDR1 SEHNR and CDR2 FQNEAQ (reference sequence). The CDR3 runs to 12 residues. Trimming removed 1 base from V and 11 bases from J, with 10 bases in between. The CDR3 is CASSLDKRGQYF. CDR3 in DNA: TGTGCCAGCAGCTTAGACAAACGGGGGCAGTATTTT.

The rearrangement uses TRBV9 and TRBJ2-1; TRBD2 matches 9 bases. Germline CDR1 is SGDLS and CDR2 is YYNGEE. Trimming cost V 0 bases and J 6 bases; bases outside gene matches: 1. This CDR3 has 14 amino acids. CDR3 DNA: TGTGCCAGCAGCGTAGGGACTAGCGCCAATGAGCAGTTCTTC. Amino acid sequence: CASSVGTSANEQFF.

In its sample, this clone was seen many times. The CDR3 coding sequence is TGTGCCAGCAGCTTACTCAGGGGCTACGAGCAGTACTTC. It is translated as CASSLLRGYEQYF. The chain uses TRBV11-2 and TRBJ2-7; a possible D gene is TRBD1 (6 bases). The length of the CDR3 is 13 residues. V lost 2 bases and J lost 3, with 8 bases in between. Germline values: CDR1 SGHAT, CDR2 FQNNGV.

This clone was counted many times. The chain links TRBV7-2 to TRBJ2-1, with D possibly being TRBD2 (7 bases). Trimming took 1 base from V and 8 from J, leaving 12 bases between them. This CDR3 is 14 amino acids long. Germline V gives CDR1 SGHTA, CDR2 FQGNSA. The CDR3 spells CASSLGGGSDEQFF. CDR3 nucleotides: TGTGCCAGCAGCTTAGGGGGGGGCAGCGATGAGCAGTTCTTC.

This clone was recorded many times. The rearrangement uses TRBV6-5 and TRBJ1-1; 10 bases agree with TRBD1. The V gene end was trimmed by 0 bases and the J gene end by 4 bases; junction bases not matched to a gene: 2. Germline CDR1 reads MNHEY; CDR2 reads SVGAGI. This CDR3 spans 15 amino acids. CDR3 in DNA: TGTGCCAGCAGTTACTCGGGACAGGGGAGCACTGAAGCTTTCTTT. This sequence encodes CASSYSGQGSTEAFF.

This clone is a singleton in its sample. The J gene is TRBJ2-1, the V gene TRBV20-1; 7 bases agree with TRBD1. Germline CDR1 DFQATT, CDR2 SNEGSKA (reference sequence). There are 14 residues in the CDR3. With V trimmed by 3 bases and J by 8 bases, 10 bases remained unmatched. In nucleotides, the CDR3 is TGCAGTGCTAGCACAGTGACAGGGAGTTATGAGCAGTTCTTC. It encodes CSASTVTGSYEQFF.

Only a few counts were recorded for this clone. The chain employs TRBV7-3 and TRBJ2-1; no definite D call. The CDR3 spans 15 residues. V lost 1 base and J lost 2, with 9 bases in between. Germline V gene data show CDR1 as SGHTA and CDR2 as FQGTGA. The CDR3 here is CASSLRADAYNEQFF. The CDR3 bases are TGTGCCAGCAGCTTAAGGGCAGACGCCTACAATGAGCAGTTCTTC. Full variable domain (outside the CDR3, taken from reference TRBV7-3 and TRBJ2-1): GAGVSQTPSNKVTEKGKYVELRCDPISGHTALYWYRQSLGQGPEFLIYFQGTGAADDSGLPNDRFFAVRPEGSVSTLKIQRTERGDSAVYLCASSLRADAYNEQFFGPGTRLTVL.